This T cell receptor beta chain was recovered during a study of blood T cell repertoires in COVID-19. Study-wide background: The samples span acute and convalescent COVID-19 from the United States, Italy and Spain. The cDNA or gDNA used as material had been derived from T cells, B-cell-depleted T cells, or PBMCs.

Sequencing was performed with immunoSEQ multiplex PCR; in TCRdb, only in-frame clones are kept and a portion is missing. The sample shows some 130,000 clones, roughly 76% of them seen only once. The V gene's germline CDR1 is KGHSH and CDR2 LQKENI. The ends lost 6 bases at V and 7 bases at J; junction bases unmatched: 12. The CDR3 is made up of 17 amino acids. Sequencing input: peripheral blood. The genes are TRBV18 and TRBJ1-6; 10 nucleotides align to TRBD1. The source is a man older than 75 with acute or convalescent COVID-19. CDR3 in amino acids: CASSANLGQGVNSPLHF. In DNA, the CDR3 is TGTGCCAGCTCTGCCAACCTCGGACAGGGGGTAAATTCACCCCTCCACTTT. The variable domain in full, completed from reference TRBV18 and TRBJ1-6, reads NAGVMQNPRHLVRRRGQEARLRCSPMKGHSHVYWYRQLPEEGLKFMVYLQKENIIDESGMPKERFSAEFPKEGPSILRIQQVVRGDSAAYFCASSANLGQGVNSPLHFGNGTRLTVT.